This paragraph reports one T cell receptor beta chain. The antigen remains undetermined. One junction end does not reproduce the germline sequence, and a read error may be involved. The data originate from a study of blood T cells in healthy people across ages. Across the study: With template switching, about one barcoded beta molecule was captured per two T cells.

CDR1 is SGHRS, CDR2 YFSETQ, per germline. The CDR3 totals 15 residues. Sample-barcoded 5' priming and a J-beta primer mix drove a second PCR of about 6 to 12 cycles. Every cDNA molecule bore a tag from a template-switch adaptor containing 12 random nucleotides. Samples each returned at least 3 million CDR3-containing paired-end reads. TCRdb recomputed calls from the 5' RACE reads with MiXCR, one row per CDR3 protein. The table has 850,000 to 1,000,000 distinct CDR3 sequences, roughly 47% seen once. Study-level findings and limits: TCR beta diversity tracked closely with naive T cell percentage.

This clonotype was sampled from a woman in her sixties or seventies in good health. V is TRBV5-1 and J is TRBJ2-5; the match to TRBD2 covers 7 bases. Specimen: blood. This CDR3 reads CASSTVGGIQETRYF. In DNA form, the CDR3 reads TGCGCCAGCAGCACGGTGGGAGGGATCCAAGAGACCCGGTACTTC.